This T cell receptor beta chain was identified in a study of OX40 agonist ivuxolimab in advanced cancers. Only in-frame clones appear in the TCRdb table, and some are missing; sequencing was by immunoSEQ multiplex PCR. The sample shows about 14,000 clones, approximately 80% of them seen only once. This CDR3 contains 14 residues. The germline gives CDR1 SGHRS, CDR2 YFSETQ. The V end was cut by 7 bases, the J end by 1 base, with 12 bases between. Overall study results and limits: Within 6 weeks, CD4+ and CD8+ blood T cells expanded clonally at 0.1 to 3.0 mg/kg. Averaged across samples, CD8+ T cells carried more expanded clones than CD4+ did.

Samples were taken at baseline and on day 1 of cycles 4 and 7. Comment on this clone: As yet, its antigen is unknown.

The chain couples TRBV5-1 to TRBJ1-3, with D unclear. The input for sequencing was CD4+ or CD8+ T cells sorted from blood, taken in a trial of the OX40 agonist ivuxolimab. This sequence originates from an adult with an advanced solid tumor such as melanoma, head and neck, liver or kidney cancer. The CDR3 DNA reads TGCGCCAGCGGTGATGACGGTTCTGGAAACACCATATATTTT. Protein sequence: CASGDDGSGNTIYF.